This T cell receptor beta chain emerged from a study of blood T cell repertoires in COVID-19. Study background: Spain, Italy and the United States supplied samples that represented acute and convalescent COVID-19. PBMCs, B-cell-depleted T cells, or T cells provided the cDNA or gDNA that made up the material.

The V and J ends lost 3 bases and 2 bases, in that order; junction bases with no gene match: 2. The CDR3 covers 14 residues. Looked up from germline, CDR1 is MNHEY and CDR2 is SVGAGI. Authors' data handling: Quantification of nucleated cells was approximated via reference gene primer amplification. Only in-frame clones appear in the TCRdb table, and some are missing; sequencing was by immunoSEQ multiplex PCR. V and J calls and clone size are copied from that table; D and trimming were computed from the DNA. This sample has about 210,000 clones, with about 80% found just once. This clone was seen a few times.

The receptor was isolated from a man in his fifties or sixties with acute or convalescent COVID-19. The chain recombines TRBV6-5 with TRBJ2-7, with TRBD1 matching 9 bases. Sample: peripheral blood. The CDR3 nucleotides are TGTGCCAGCAGTTATGACAGGGGGGCCTACGAGCAGTACTTC. It is translated as CASSYDRGAYEQYF.